The next 16 T cell receptor beta chains were all read from a single sample in a study of T-cell memory formation after mild COVID-19. TCRdb passed the 5' RACE reads through MiXCR, listing each CDR3 protein once. Of 400,000 to 450,000 distinct CDR3 sequences listed, more than 15% are singletons. Sequenced material: PBMCs or a T cell subset sorted from them (not recorded which). These receptors were collected from a man younger than 35 who had mild COVID-19 (a few samples of this study predate the infection). Cell type and time point are not known.

J is TRBJ2-7 and V is TRBV12-5; TRBD1 might be the D (6 bases). CDR3 length: 12 amino acids. Germline V lookup: CDR1 LGHNT, CDR2 FRNRAP. V lost 11 bases and J 2 bases, leaving 13 bases between the germline ends. This CDR3 is CARTHRAYEQYV. CDR3 nucleotides: TGTGCTCGGACGCACAGGGCCTACGAGCAGTACGTC.

The chain joins TRBV10-3 to TRBJ2-7; D is perhaps TRBD2 (6 bases). V was cut by 3 bases and J by 2 bases, with 8 bases left in between. This CDR3 is built from 13 residues. The germline V gene has CDR1 ENHRY and CDR2 SYGVKD. The CDR3 is CAISDAGTYEQYF. The CDR3 DNA is TGTGCCATCAGTGATGCGGGGACCTACGAGCAGTACTTC.

This clonotype was found a few times. The chain uses TRBV4-1 and TRBJ2-5, with TRBD1 matching 7 bases. The junction had 5 bases not matched to a gene; V was cut back by 5 bases and J by 5 bases. Germline V gene lookup returns CDR1 MGHRA and CDR2 YSYEKL. The CDR3 spans 13 residues. The chain's CDR3 is CASSIRGQETQYF. The CDR3 nucleotides read TGCGCCAGCAGCATAAGGGGGCAGGAGACCCAGTACTTC.

V usage is TRBV20-1 and J usage is TRBJ1-4; D is ambiguous. Germline V gene data show CDR1 as DFQATT and CDR2 as SNEGSKA (reference sequence). Trimming cost V 1 base and J 7 bases, with 13 bases left between them. The CDR3 is 14 residues long. CDR3 bases: TGCAGTGCTAGAGGTGCGCAGGATATTGAAAAACTGTTTTTT. Encoded protein: CSARGAQDIEKLFF.

The chain uses TRBV28 and TRBJ1-3, with D unclear. The CDR3 extends over 14 amino acids. The germline V gene has CDR1 MDHEN and CDR2 SYDVKM. V was shortened by 6 bases and J by 0 bases, with 9 bases between the two germline ends. The CDR3 spells CASRGSISGNTIYF. As DNA, the CDR3 is TGTGCCAGCAGAGGTAGTATCTCTGGAAACACCATATATTTT.

The chain combines TRBV6-2 or TRBV6-3 with TRBJ2-2; D is undetermined. V shed 0 bases and J shed 7 bases, with 9 bases lying between them. CDR3 length equals 14 residues. CDR1 and CDR2 (germline): MNHEY, SVGEGT. The chain's CDR3 is CASSYSFARGELFF. CDR3 in DNA: TGTGCCAGCAGTTACTCGTTCGCACGCGGGGAGCTGTTTTTT.

CDR3 sequence reads: CASGVTGGYGGYTF. In DNA, the CDR3 is TGTGCCAGCGGAGTTACAGGGGGCTATGGTGGCTACACCTTC. The chain is built from TRBV11-2 and TRBJ1-2; 9 bases line up with TRBD1. The ends lost 8 bases at V and 7 bases at J; junction bases unmatched: 11. Germline CDR1 and CDR2: SGHAT and FQNNGV. This CDR3 is built from 14 residues.

The V gene is TRBV7-2, the J gene TRBJ2-4; 7 bases align to TRBD2. Unmatched junction bases numbered 7, after V lost 3 bases and J lost 2 bases. CDR3 length: 16 amino acids. The germline V gene encodes CDR1 SGHTA and CDR2 FQGNSA. The CDR3: CASSFQRGLTKNIQYF. The DNA of the CDR3 is TGTGCCAGCAGCTTTCAGCGGGGTCTGACCAAAAACATTCAGTACTTC. The complete variable domain, with remaining parts taken from reference TRBV7-2 and TRBJ2-4, reads GAGVSQSPSNKVTEKGKDVELRCDPISGHTALYWYRQSLGQGLEFLIYFQGNSAPDKSGLPSDRFSAERTGGSVSTLTIQRTQQEDSAVYLCASSFQRGLTKNIQYFGAGTRLSVL.

The CDR3 DNA reads TGTGCCAGCATTCCCGGTCAGACCTCCTACAATGAGCAGTTCTTC. Protein product: CASIPGQTSYNEQFF. V gene TRBV28 combines with J gene TRBJ2-1; no clear D gene. CDR3 length equals 15 residues. The V gene lost 7 bases and the J gene lost 0 bases, with 13 bases spanning the gap. Germline CDR1 is MDHEN and CDR2 is SYDVKM.

In this sample, this clonotype turned up a few times. The chain employs TRBV7-2 and TRBJ2-3; tentatively, D is TRBD2 (6 bases). This CDR3 spans 16 amino acids. The germline V gene has CDR1 SGHTA and CDR2 FQGNSA. Trimming pared 0 bases from V and 2 bases from J, leaving 12 bases between. The CDR3 DNA reads as TGTGCCAGCAGCTTAGCGGCGGGGTACTACACAGATACGCAGTATTTT. Translation: CASSLAAGYYTDTQYF. The full variable domain, with the rest looked up from reference TRBV7-2 and TRBJ2-3, is GAGVSQSPSNKVTEKGKDVELRCDPISGHTALYWYRQSLGQGLEFLIYFQGNSAPDKSGLPSDRFSAERTGGSVSTLTIQRTQQEDSAVYLCASSLAAGYYTDTQYFGPGTRLTVL.

The chain carries TRBV5-5 and TRBJ2-2, with D possibly matching TRBD2 (6 bases). The CDR3 contains 15 residues. V dropped 1 base and J dropped 0 bases, with 7 bases sitting between them. In germline, CDR1 is SGHKS, CDR2 YYEKEE (reference sequence). The CDR3 is CASSLWGANTGELFF. The CDR3 coding sequence is TGTGCCAGCAGCTTGTGGGGGGCGAACACCGGGGAGCTGTTTTTT.

The DNA for the CDR3 is TGTGCCAGCAGCCCTGGACAGGGTAAAGTCGGCTACGCTTTCTTT. Protein product: CASSPGQGKVGYAFF. The chain carries TRBV7-8 and TRBJ1-1; 8 bases line up with TRBD1. This CDR3 region has 15 residues. With V trimmed by 5 bases and J by 11 bases, 16 bases remained unmatched. Germline lookup yields CDR1 SGHVS and CDR2 FQNEAQ.

This clonotype has just a few counts. This chain uses TRBV10-3 with TRBJ1-5; D remains ambiguous. Germline V gene sequence: CDR1 ENHRY, CDR2 SYGVKD. The CDR3 is 13 residues long. The V and J ends lost 9 bases and 2 bases respectively, with 11 bases between them. Here the CDR3 reads CAIQPGGNQPQHF. The CDR3, as DNA: TGTGCCATACAACCGGGAGGCAATCAGCCCCAGCATTTT.

V is TRBV25-1 and J is TRBJ2-1; 8 positions match TRBD1. V trimming: 8 bases; J trimming: 8 bases; junction bases outside the gene matches: 2. The germline V gene has CDR1 MGHDK and CDR2 SYGVNS. The CDR3 has 11 amino acids. CDR3 DNA sequence: TGTGCCAGCCAACAGGGGGATGAGCAGTTCTTC. Amino acids: CASQQGDEQFF.

This clonotype has a handful of counts. This rearrangement joins TRBV5-1 to TRBJ2-7; 8 bases align to TRBD1. CDR3 size: 14 residues. CDR1 is SGHRS and CDR2 is YFSETQ in the germline V gene. With V trimmed by 1 base and J by 5 bases, 5 bases remained unmatched. CDR3 residues: CASSLRGQVHEQYF. The DNA of the CDR3 is TGCGCCAGCAGCTTGAGGGGACAGGTACACGAGCAGTACTTC.

This clonotype has more than one count but fewer than ten. The chain links TRBV10-3 to TRBJ1-5, with a possible D match to TRBD1 (6 bases). With 6 bases removed from V and 6 bases from J, the gap between germline ends came to 18 bases. CDR1 is ENHRY, CDR2 SYGVKD, per germline. This CDR3 contains 15 residues. The CDR3 spells CAISGGQTFTQPQHF. CDR3 sequence (DNA): TGTGCCATCAGCGGGGGACAAACGTTCACTCAGCCCCAGCATTTT.